Listed below are T cell receptor beta chains from one sample, sequenced in a study of T cell responses to AZD1222 COVID-19 vaccine. Profiling relied on immunoSEQ multiplex PCR, and the TCRdb table lists in-frame clones only, not all of them. The table shows about 110,000 clones, with 85% to 90% occurring only once. The sequenced sample was peripheral blood, obtained on day 0 of AZD1222 vaccination. Receptor source: an adult in good health. Each CDR3 is given with its conserved first and last residue. D genes are given only for firm matches. Size is omitted from some rows. Given values are once, few, many or a class for expanded clones.

j_gene: TRBJ1-1; d_gene: NA; v_gene: TRBV5-6; abundance: NA; CDR3nt: TGTGCCAGCACCCCACAGGGCGGCACTGAAGCTTTCTTT; CDR3aa: CASTPQGGTEAFF
j_gene: TRBJ1-5; d_gene: TRBD1; v_gene: TRBV19; abundance: few; CDR3nt: TGTGCCAGTAGTAACAGGGGGCATCAGCCCCAGCATTTT; CDR3aa: CASSNRGHQPQHF
j_gene: TRBJ2-7; d_gene: NA; v_gene: TRBV6-5; abundance: NA; CDR3nt: TGTGCCAGCAGTAACAGGGTTGAAGAGCAGTACTTC; CDR3aa: CASSNRVEEQYF
j_gene: TRBJ2-7; d_gene: NA; v_gene: TRBV19; abundance: NA; CDR3nt: TGTGCCGTATCGTGGGAGCAGTACTTC; CDR3aa: CAVSWEQYF
j_gene: TRBJ1-2; d_gene: NA; v_gene: TRBV5-3; abundance: NA; CDR3nt: TGTGCCAGAAGCCCCTACACGGGTGGCTACACCTTC; CDR3aa: CARSPYTGGYTF
j_gene: TRBJ2-1; d_gene: TRBD2; v_gene: TRBV6-6; abundance: NA; CDR3nt: TGTGCCAGCAGTTTAGCGGGGGGCGGATACAATGAGCAGTTCTTC; CDR3aa: CASSLAGGGYNEQFF
j_gene: TRBJ1-1; d_gene: NA; v_gene: TRBV10-1; abundance: NA; CDR3nt: TGCGCCAGCAGTCAGGGTTTGGGTACTGAAGCTTTCTTT; CDR3aa: CASSQGLGTEAFF
j_gene: TRBJ1-4; d_gene: NA; v_gene: TRBV18; abundance: NA; CDR3nt: TGTGCCAGCTCACCCCCAGGACCCACCTCAACTAATGAAAAACTGTTTTTT; CDR3aa: CASSPPGPTSTNEKLFF
j_gene: TRBJ2-7; d_gene: NA; v_gene: TRBV3-1/TRBV3-2; abundance: NA; CDR3nt: TGTGCCAGCAGCCTTGACGACTACGAGCAGTACTTC; CDR3aa: CASSLDDYEQYF
j_gene: TRBJ1-5; d_gene: TRBD1; v_gene: TRBV28; abundance: NA; CDR3nt: TGTGCCAGCAGGCTACAGGGGAGGAGTCAGCCCCAGCATTTT; CDR3aa: CASRLQGRSQPQHF
j_gene: TRBJ2-3; d_gene: NA; v_gene: TRBV7-9; abundance: NA; CDR3nt: TGTGCCAGCAGCTTACCTGGACATACGCAGTATTTT; CDR3aa: CASSLPGHTQYF
j_gene: TRBJ1-4; d_gene: NA; v_gene: TRBV5-4; abundance: NA; CDR3nt: TGTGCCAGCAGCTCAGGAACCAGGGGTATTGGAGAAAAACTGTTTTTT; CDR3aa: CASSSGTRGIGEKLFF
j_gene: TRBJ1-6; d_gene: NA; v_gene: TRBV20-1; abundance: NA; CDR3nt: TGCAGTGCTAGTGCCGGACAGTCCTATAATTCACCCCTCCACTTT; CDR3aa: CSASAGQSYNSPLHF
j_gene: TRBJ1-3; d_gene: NA; v_gene: TRBV19; abundance: NA; CDR3nt: TGTGCCAGTAGTATACAGGGATTGGACACCATATATTTT; CDR3aa: CASSIQGLDTIYF
j_gene: TRBJ1-5; d_gene: NA; v_gene: TRBV10-3; abundance: NA; CDR3nt: TGTGCCATCAGTGGTTCGGGTTATCAGCCCCAGCATTTT; CDR3aa: CAISGSGYQPQHF
j_gene: TRBJ2-3; d_gene: TRBD2; v_gene: TRBV5-4; abundance: NA; CDR3nt: TGTGCCAGCAGCTTTCGCGGGGGGGCAACAGATACGCAGTATTTT; CDR3aa: CASSFRGGATDTQYF
j_gene: TRBJ1-2; d_gene: TRBD1; v_gene: TRBV30; abundance: NA; CDR3nt: TGTGCCTCGCCAAGGGGGGGACAGTCCTCTAACTATGGCTACACCTTC; CDR3aa: CASPRGGQSSNYGYTF
j_gene: TRBJ2-3; d_gene: TRBD1; v_gene: TRBV9; abundance: NA; CDR3nt: TGTGCCAGCAGCCCTCGGACAGGTTGGATGATTGCAGATACGCAGTATTTT; CDR3aa: CASSPRTGWMIADTQYF